Listed below are T cell receptor beta chains from one sample, sequenced in a study. TCRdb re-analysed the 5' RACE reads in MiXCR, keeping a single row per CDR3 protein. This repertoire shows roughly 30,000 distinct CDR3 sequences, around 27% found once; its top ten account for approximately 2.1%. Material for sequencing was tumor-infiltrating Tregs sorted from the breast tumor. The receptors originated from a female donor with breast cancer. The CDR3 runs from the conserved cysteine through the conserved F or W. Each record gives: CDR3 length, V gene, clone size, J gene, CDR3 protein. The listing skips clone size in some rows; elsewhere it reads once, few, many or a size class.

>15|TRBV5-1|medium-sized|TRBJ2-5
CASSLSLAGRETQYF
>14|TRBV6-5|once|TRBJ2-3
CASSYGPRYNEQYF
>14|TRBV10-3|medium-sized|TRBJ1-1
CAISEAPRGTEAFF
>15|TRBV6-5|.|TRBJ1-2
CASSYLTGANYGYTF
>12|TRBV6-1|many|TRBJ1-2
CASSEAMEGGTF
>13|TRBV19|many|TRBJ2-1
CASSVIATNEQFF
>15|TRBV3-1|many|TRBJ1-1
CASSQAKGLNTEAFF
>16|TRBV18|many|TRBJ1-1
CASSPRDRGPDTEAFF
>15|TRBV5-1|.|TRBJ2-3
CASSRGLAGADTQYF
>14|TRBV24-1|.|TRBJ2-1
CATSRDKPYNEQFF
>12|TRBV7-3|medium-sized|TRBJ2-2
CASSLNTGELFF
>17|TRBV12-3/TRBV12-4|.|TRBJ2-2
CASSLFRTGIRAGELFF
>11|TRBV20-1|.|TRBJ2-3
CSAREADTQYF
>15|TRBV9|.|TRBJ1-1
CASSFIRDQNTEAFF
>17|TRBV5-6|many|TRBJ2-3
CASSFSLAGGGTDTQYF
>14|TRBV6-1|few|TRBJ1-5
CASRLTQGNQPQHF
>16|TRBV7-6|many|TRBJ2-1
CASSLFGGGRYNEQFF
>11|TRBV20-1|many|TRBJ2-3
CSARGLDTQYF
>15|TRBV6-6|many|TRBJ2-1
CAGRTGQGRGNEQFF
>12|TRBV5-1|many|TRBJ2-1
CASSLVHNEQFF
>13|TRBV5-1|medium-sized|TRBJ2-7
CASSPRPSYEQYF
>13|TRBV6-5|.|TRBJ1-2
CASSWDRAYGYTF
>16|TRBV18|medium-sized|TRBJ2-7
CASSPINRNRAHEQYF
>15|TRBV18|.|TRBJ1-1
CASSPSGRMNTEAFF
>15|TRBV4-1|.|TRBJ2-7
CASGQGQGRPYELYF
>13|TRBV6-1|few|TRBJ2-7
CASTPGGSYEQYF
>15|TRBV6-5|.|TRBJ1-5
CASMPQQWRNQPQHF
>13|TRBV20-1|many|TRBJ2-7
CSVRTEASYEQYF
>15|TRBV9|.|TRBJ2-5
CASSATGTAGETQYF
>18|TRBV20-1|medium-sized|TRBJ1-2
CSALIRRNARRANYGYTF
>15|TRBV25-1|.|TRBJ2-1
CASSAQGDAENEQFF
>13|TRBV30|many|TRBJ1-2
CAWSVERAGGYTF
>13|TRBV6-5|few|TRBJ1-1
CASSFSSNTEAFF
>13|TRBV5-4|.|TRBJ2-1
CASSFGLHNEQFF
>16|TRBV6-5|many|TRBJ2-5
CASSYSRQGGPETQYF
>15|TRBV6-1|.|TRBJ1-5
CASSLEAQPYQPQHF
>14|TRBV6-1|few|TRBJ1-1
CASTGGRMNAEAFF
>18|TRBV24-1|few|TRBJ2-1
CATSDFGTSGSSYNEQFF
>14|TRBV3-1|once|TRBJ2-1
CTSSQSGRYNEQFF
>16|TRBV9|.|TRBJ1-2
CASSVPDSGTGDGYTF
>12|TRBV19|.|TRBJ2-1
CASLTGGGEQFF
>14|TRBV5-1|.|TRBJ2-4
CASSFGPSGNIQYF